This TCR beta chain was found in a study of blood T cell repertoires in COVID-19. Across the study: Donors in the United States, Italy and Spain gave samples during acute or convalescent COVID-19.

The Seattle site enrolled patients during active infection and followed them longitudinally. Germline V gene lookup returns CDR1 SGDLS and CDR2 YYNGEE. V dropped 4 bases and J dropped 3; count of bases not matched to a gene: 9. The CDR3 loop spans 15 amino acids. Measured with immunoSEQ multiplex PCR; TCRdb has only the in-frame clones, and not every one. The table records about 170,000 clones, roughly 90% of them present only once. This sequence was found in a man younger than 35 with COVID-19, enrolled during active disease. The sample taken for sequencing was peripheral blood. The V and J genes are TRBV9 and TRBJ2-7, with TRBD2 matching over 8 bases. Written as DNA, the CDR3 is TGTGCCAGCAGCCCTACTAGCGGAGCCCTCTACGAGCAGTACTTC. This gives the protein CASSPTSGALYEQYF.